These 26 T cell receptor beta chains came from one sample sequenced in a study of blood T cell repertoires in COVID-19. Method: immunoSEQ multiplex PCR; TCRdb's copy keeps in-frame clones and lacks some. Counted here are roughly 200,000 clones, 80% occurring once; the ten biggest clones make up around 6.9%. The specimen was peripheral blood. The receptor set was obtained from a man between 60 and 70 years old with acute or convalescent COVID-19.

The chain links TRBV9 to TRBJ2-3; 8 bases fit TRBD2. Germline V gene sequence: CDR1 SGDLS, CDR2 YYNGEE. V was clipped by 4 bases and J by 2 bases; unmatched bases: 21. This CDR3 region has 20 residues. The CDR3 protein is CASSPRGLAGSILYTDTQYF. Here the CDR3 DNA reads TGTGCCAGCAGCCCAAGGGGGTTAGCGGGATCCATCCTTTACACAGATACGCAGTATTTT.

The chain joins TRBV25-1 to TRBJ1-5, with TRBD1 identical over 9 bases. CDR3 size: 16 residues. CDR1 is MGHDK, CDR2 SYGVNS, per germline. Unmatched junction bases numbered 9, after V lost 5 bases and J lost 4 bases. The CDR3: CASSLPDRGLNQPQHF. The CDR3 region has the DNA TGTGCCAGCAGTCTCCCCGACAGGGGGTTAAATCAGCCCCAGCATTTT.

A few counts support this clone. The chain uses TRBV12-3 or TRBV12-4 and TRBJ1-4; 8 bases map to TRBD1. The V segment lost 7 bases and the J segment 9 bases; nucleotides outside the gene matches: 7. CDR3 size: 13 residues. The CDR3 loop is CASTRFRGQKLFF. The CDR3 nucleotides are TGTGCCAGCACTCGGTTCAGGGGGCAAAAACTGTTTTTT.

V is TRBV2 and J is TRBJ1-5; D is perhaps TRBD1 (6 bases). The V end lost 3 bases, the J end lost 4 bases, and 13 bases lay between the germline ends. CDR1 is SNHLY and CDR2 is FYNNEI in the germline V gene. The CDR3 runs 15 residues. The CDR3 DNA reads as TGTGCCAGCAGTGAGGTCGGGACACCTAATCAGCCCCAGCATTTT. Translated, it gives CASSEVGTPNQPQHF.

This rearrangement joins TRBV4-3 to TRBJ2-2; 12 positions match TRBD2. The CDR3 runs to 16 residues. The germline gives CDR1 LGHNA, CDR2 YSLEER. With V trimmed by 2 bases and J by 6 bases, 4 bases remained unmatched. DNA of the CDR3: TGCGCCAGCAGCCAACTAGCGGGGGGGCGTTCCGGGGAGCTGTTTTTT. Translated, it gives CASSQLAGGRSGELFF.

This clone has only a few counts. The chain combines TRBV7-2 with TRBJ2-3; 13 nucleotides agree with TRBD2. The CDR3 has 17 residues. The germline V gene has CDR1 SGHTA and CDR2 FQGNSA. V shed 4 bases, J shed 1 base, and the junction held 5 bases outside the gene matches. CDR3 coding DNA: TGTGCCAGCAGCTCCCGGGGACTAGCGGGGCGCACAGATACGCAGTATTTT. Protein product: CASSSRGLAGRTDTQYF.

The chain uses TRBV7-9 and TRBJ1-5; no clear D. The CDR3 is 12 residues long. The germline gives CDR1 SEHNR, CDR2 FQNEAQ (reference sequence). The V end was cut by 5 bases, the J end by 11 bases, with 13 bases between. Here the CDR3 DNA reads TGTGCCAGCAGCGCCCCAGGTTGGGCCCAGCATTTT. Its translation is CASSAPGWAQHF.

The genes are TRBV5-6 and TRBJ1-2, with D perhaps matching TRBD1 (6 bases). This CDR3 has 16 amino acids. Trimming removed 4 bases from V and 6 bases from J, with 22 bases in between. The germline CDR1 and CDR2 sequences are SGHDT and YYEEEE. Here the CDR3 reads CASSNKPLQGKDGYTF. The CDR3 region has the DNA TGTGCCAGCAGCAACAAACCCCTACAGGGTAAGGATGGCTACACCTTC.

V is TRBV5-1 and J is TRBJ2-3; 13 bases are a match to TRBD2. With 0 bases clipped from V and 4 bases from J, the junction kept 2 bases outside the gene matches. Per the germline V gene, CDR1 is SGHRS and CDR2 is YFSETQ. The CDR3 covers 16 residues. The CDR3 spells CASSLGLAGGSDTQYF. The CDR3 DNA reads as TGCGCCAGCAGCTTGGGACTAGCGGGAGGTTCAGATACGCAGTATTTT.

The V and J genes are TRBV6-5 and TRBJ2-3; no reliable D call. Germline assignment: CDR1 MNHEY and CDR2 SVGAGI. The CDR3 spans 15 residues. The V and J ends lost 0 bases and 0 bases respectively, with 7 bases between them. The CDR3 reads CASSYSTRSTDTQYF. Here the CDR3 DNA reads TGTGCCAGCAGTTACTCGACCAGGAGCACAGATACGCAGTATTTT.

This clone was seen once. V usage is TRBV2 and J usage is TRBJ1-1, with D unresolved. CDR3 length: 13 amino acids. The germline V gene has CDR1 SNHLY and CDR2 FYNNEI. Trimming cost V 1 base and J 5 bases, with 8 bases left between them. CDR3 loop: CASSEERETEAFF. CDR3 sequence (DNA): TGTGCCAGCAGTGAAGAGAGGGAGACTGAAGCTTTCTTT.

The CDR3 region is CASSVVGSGIGEQYF. The CDR3 nucleotides read TGTGCCAGCAGCGTAGTAGGCAGCGGGATAGGCGAGCAGTACTTC. This chain links TRBV9 with TRBJ2-7, with 7 bases lining up with TRBD2. V dropped 0 bases and J dropped 6; count of bases not matched to a gene: 9. CDR1 is SGDLS and CDR2 is YYNGEE in the germline V gene. The CDR3 is 15 amino acids.

The chain carries TRBV3-1 (or the pseudogene TRBV3-2) and TRBJ2-1; D ambiguous. V lost 2 bases, J lost 7 bases, and 3 bases lay in between. The CDR3 totals 11 residues. Germline CDR1 and CDR2: LGHDT and YNNKEL (reference sequence). The CDR3 coding sequence is TGTGCCAGCAGCCAAACTAATGAGCAGTTCTTC. Translated: CASSQTNEQFF.

The chain combines TRBV11-2 with TRBJ1-5, with 8 bases aligning to TRBD1. Per the germline V gene, CDR1 is SGHAT and CDR2 is FQNNGV. The CDR3 covers 14 residues. J was trimmed by 6 bases and V by 5 bases; bases with no gene match: 6. This CDR3 is CASSTDRAGQPQHF. The CDR3 DNA follows: TGTGCCAGCAGCACGGACAGGGCAGGTCAGCCCCAGCATTTT. The entire variable domain, with the rest obtained from reference TRBV11-2 and TRBJ1-5, is as follows: EAGVAQSPRYKIIEKRQSVAFWCNPISGHATLYWYQQILGQGPKLLIQFQNNGVVDDSQLPKDRFSAERLKGVDSTLKIQPAKLEDSAVYLCASSTDRAGQPQHFGDGTRLSIL.

V is TRBV7-3 and J is TRBJ2-1; D is unresolved. From germline, CDR1 is SGHTA and CDR2 FQGTGA. V lost 0 bases and J 8 bases, leaving 8 bases between the germline ends. The CDR3 is 13 residues long. The CDR3 spells CASSLTMGDEQFF. The CDR3 nucleotides read TGTGCCAGCAGCTTAACGATGGGCGATGAGCAGTTCTTC.

This sequence joins TRBV4-2 and TRBJ2-7; 7 bases agree with TRBD2. The CDR3 sequence is 15 residues long. Germline assignment: CDR1 LGHNA and CDR2 YNFKEQ. J lost 4 bases, V lost 0 bases, and 6 bases had no gene match. Here the CDR3 reads CASSQDKRERYEQYF. The CDR3 coding sequence is TGTGCCAGCAGCCAAGACAAGCGGGAACGGTACGAGCAGTACTTC.

This clone appeared a few times. The V and J genes are TRBV2 and TRBJ2-7; D is undetermined. Between the trimmed V and J ends, which lost 8 bases and 2 bases, there was a span of 7 bases. This CDR3 contains 11 residues. Germline lookup yields CDR1 SNHLY and CDR2 FYNNEI. The CDR3 nucleotides read TGTGCCAGCTCTACCGCCTACGAGCAGTACTTC. Translated, it gives CASSTAYEQYF.

The V call is TRBV7-6, the J call TRBJ2-1; 9 bases line up with TRBD2. The germline V gene has CDR1 SGHVS and CDR2 FNYEAQ. After removal of 5 bases from V and 4 bases from J, the junction contained 12 bases not matched to a gene. CDR3 length equals 17 residues. In DNA, the CDR3 is TGTGCCAGCAGCCCCACGTTGCGGGGGGGTTTTTACAATGAGCAGTTCTTC. As protein: CASSPTLRGGFYNEQFF.

The rearrangement uses TRBV5-1 and TRBJ1-6, with D maybe TRBD1 (6 bases). Germline V lookup: CDR1 SGHRS, CDR2 YFSETQ. Trimming removed 0 bases at V and 10 bases at J, with 17 bases between. This CDR3 has 16 amino acids. The CDR3 loop reads CASSLDAGAGESPLHF. The CDR3, as DNA: TGCGCCAGCAGCTTGGATGCAGGGGCAGGAGAGTCACCCCTCCACTTT.

The chain carries TRBV24-1 and TRBJ1-5; D unresolved. V gave up 6 bases and J gave up 3 bases, with 8 bases separating them. This CDR3 has 13 amino acids. Germline assignment: CDR1 KGHDR and CDR2 SFDVKD. The CDR3 reads CATSPSLNQPQHF. CDR3 DNA sequence: TGTGCCACCAGTCCGAGTCTCAATCAGCCCCAGCATTTT.

CDR3 residues: CASSFIQETQYF. CDR3 sequence (DNA): TGCGCCAGCAGCTTTATCCAAGAGACCCAGTACTTC. The J gene is TRBJ2-5, the V gene TRBV5-1; no clear D. Germline V gene lookup returns CDR1 SGHRS and CDR2 YFSETQ. CDR3 length: 12 residues. V lost 2 bases and J 1 base, leaving 3 bases between the germline ends. The full variable domain, completed using reference TRBV5-1 and TRBJ2-5, is KAGVTQTPRYLIKTRGQQVTLSCSPISGHRSVSWYQQTPGQGLQFLFEYFSETQRNKGNFPGRFSGRQFSNSRSEMNVSTLELGDSALYLCASSFIQETQYFGPGTRLLVL.

J is TRBJ2-7 and V is TRBV6-5; possible D gene TRBD2, 6 bases. The V gene lost 2 bases and the J gene lost 0 bases, with 8 bases spanning the gap. The CDR3 is 14 amino acids. Germline V gives CDR1 MNHEY, CDR2 SVGAGI. CDR3 coding DNA: TGTGCCAGCAGTTACCGCGGGGTCTCCTACGAGCAGTACTTC. This gives the protein CASSYRGVSYEQYF.

The CDR3 sequence is CASSRDRRPYEQYF. The CDR3 DNA sequence: TGTGCCAGCAGCAGGGACAGGCGGCCTTACGAGCAGTACTTC. The gene calls are TRBV9 and TRBJ2-7; 8 positions agree with TRBD1. The CDR3 runs to 14 residues. Germline lookup yields CDR1 SGDLS and CDR2 YYNGEE. The trim removed 4 bases at V and 4 bases at J, leaving 7 bases unmatched.

The chain employs TRBV11-2 and TRBJ2-2, with a weak D call TRBD1 (5 bases). Germline V CDR1 and CDR2: SGHAT, FQNNGV. V was trimmed by 0 bases and J by 3 bases, leaving 11 bases between them. The CDR3 runs to 16 residues. The CDR3 nucleotides read TGTGCCAGCAGCTTAGATGCAGGGTTTGACACCGGGGAGCTGTTTTTT. This sequence encodes CASSLDAGFDTGELFF.

In this sample, this clone turned up once. The chain carries TRBV3-1 (or the pseudogene TRBV3-2) and TRBJ2-2, with D possibly being TRBD1 (5 bases). The V end was cut by 7 bases, the J end by 3 bases, with 21 bases between. This CDR3 region has 17 residues. The germline CDR1 and CDR2 sequences are LGHDT and YNNKEL (reference sequence). CDR3 sequence (DNA): TGTGCCAGCACCCCAAAGACCTCCGTCAGGGACACCGGGGAGCTGTTTTTT. It codes for CASTPKTSVRDTGELFF.

This chain uses TRBV4-1 with TRBJ1-1, with 9 bases matching TRBD1. Trimming removed 3 bases from V and 7 bases from J; junction bases left unmatched: 6. This CDR3 spans 14 amino acids. Germline CDR1 reads MGHRA; CDR2 reads YSYEKL. Here the CDR3 reads CASSHATGGGEAFF. The CDR3 DNA follows: TGCGCCAGCAGCCATGCTACAGGGGGCGGTGAAGCTTTCTTT.